A selection of T cell receptor beta chains follows, all from one sample in a study of memory CD4+ T cells and cytomegalovirus serostatus. The protocol was immunoSEQ multiplex PCR, while the TCRdb copy is restricted to in-frame clones and leaves out a portion. The data contain 50,000 or so clones, about four fifths of them singletons. The sequencing input was memory CD4+ T cells from blood. Receptors were obtained from an adult in good health and CMV-seropositive. Each CDR3 is given with its conserved first and last residue.

TRBJ1-4 | TRBV28 | CASSLGGYNEKLFF
TRBJ2-3 | TRBV4-2 | CASSHIAGGSADTQYF
TRBJ2-7 | TRBV25-1 | CASSDSSPDRYSYEQYF
TRBJ1-5 | TRBV11-3 | CASSFRQQTNSNQPQHF
TRBJ2-3 | TRBV7-2 | CASSITRDTQYF
TRBJ2-5 | TRBV29-1 | CSVELRHHGGTQYF
TRBJ2-7 | TRBV30 | CAWSGLTYEQYF
TRBJ2-7 | TRBV4-3 | CASSQDGRARLYF
TRBJ2-7 | TRBV7-6 | CASSLGQGVYEQYF
TRBJ2-1 | TRBV28 | CASSFFDRNEQFF
TRBJ1-1 | TRBV30 | CACGRGNTEAFF
TRBJ2-1 | TRBV11-2 | CASSVRSSYNEQFF
TRBJ2-4 | TRBV10-3 | CAIGGSVGNIQYF
TRBJ2-2 | TRBV5-5 | CASSLMGGGELFF
TRBJ2-7 | TRBV15 | CATGQKSSTRQYF
TRBJ2-1 | TRBV11-3 | CASSFEGGNEQFF
TRBJ1-2 | TRBV4-1 | CASSQEGTRTNYGYTF
TRBJ1-5 | TRBV19 | CASREQGFNQPQHF
TRBJ1-1 | TRBV11-2 | CASSLHPLRGTEAFF
TRBJ2-7 | TRBV28 | CASSFVGRGSQQYF
TRBJ1-1 | TRBV18 | CASSPYPGTGEVFF
TRBJ2-7 | TRBV18 | CASSPPGQARYEQYF
TRBJ2-7 | TRBV5-5 | CASSVTGFGSYEQYF
TRBJ2-7 | TRBV5-1 | CASSLGDWGLAGVSEQYF
TRBJ1-5 | TRBV19 | CASNFNGGLWQPQHF
TRBJ1-5 | TRBV30 | CAWASNSNQPQHF
TRBJ1-2 | TRBV4-2 | CASSQDFGYGYTF
TRBJ1-1 | TRBV20-1 | CSANKGFGAFF
TRBJ1-5 | TRBV19 | CASSMREDQPQHF
TRBJ1-1 | TRBV11-2 | CASSQGGGSTEAFF
TRBJ2-1 | TRBV21-1 | CASSKDGRIGGHNEQFF
TRBJ2-7 | TRBV9 | CASSVATSGSLDEQYF
TRBJ1-2 | TRBV6-5 | CASSPRVGGYTF
TRBJ2-5 | TRBV29-1 | CSVEDAPRGGETQYF
TRBJ1-6 | TRBV5-5 | CASSLEGAAPNSPLHF
TRBJ2-5 | TRBV7-2 | CASSFRTRDFSETQYF
TRBJ2-5 | TRBV5-8 | CASSLDGIQETQYF
TRBJ2-5 | TRBV5-1 | CASSPEGGWETQYF
TRBJ2-1 | TRBV7-2 | CASSSGTASYNEQFF
TRBJ1-5 | TRBV19 | CASSGGGSVPAYQPQHF
TRBJ2-7 | TRBV4-2 | CASSQSGQSSEQYF
TRBJ2-3 | TRBV4-2 | CASSQESSGGPGDTQYF
TRBJ2-5 | TRBV7-9 | CASSMDVQETQYF
TRBJ2-5 | TRBV14 | CASSQTGSRTQYF
TRBJ2-1 | TRBV5-1 | CASSGGLAGDNEQFF